In its sample, the clone carrying this T cell receptor beta chain was seen once. Original handling: Nucleated cell number was recorded as an estimate derived from reference gene primer amplification. Measured with immunoSEQ multiplex PCR; TCRdb has only the in-frame clones, and not every one. V and J calls and clone size are as listed in that table; D and trimming were resolved from the DNA. The data contain around 300,000 clones, around 92% of them singletons. Trimming stripped 3 bases from V and 10 bases from J, with 10 bases between. The CDR3 contains 13 residues. CDR1 is SEHNR, CDR2 FQNEAQ, per germline (reference sequence). This specimen belongs to a study of blood T cell repertoires in COVID-19. The cohort comprised adults aged about 18 to 100 years residing in 20 to 30 US areas.

The clonotype comes from a woman between 25 and 40 years old who had recovered from COVID-19. Sequencing was carried out using PBMCs or T cells enriched from blood (not recorded which). This chain links TRBV7-9 with TRBJ1-6; TRBD1 is a possible D gene (5 bases). The CDR3 loop is CASSLGRGSPLHF. The CDR3 DNA follows: TGTGCCAGCAGCTTGGGGAGGGGCTCACCCCTCCACTTT.